The following is a TCR beta chain sequence with its context. Its target is unknown. From the 5' RACE reads, TCRdb called clonotypes with MiXCR, one entry per CDR3 protein. The sample yields around 670,000 distinct CDR3 sequences, roughly 6% seen once. CDR1 is SGHRS, CDR2 YFSETQ, per germline. The CDR3 has 14 residues. With V trimmed by 4 bases and J by 8 bases, 8 bases remained unmatched. This entry is derived from a study of identical twins. Study-level results: Out-of-frame TCR alpha sharing observed in monozygotic twins exceeded model estimates.

Sequenced: naive T cells sorted from blood. This chain connects TRBV5-1 to TRBJ2-4; 8 nucleotides agree with TRBD1. The TCR sequence derives from a man between 18 and 35 years old in good health. The CDR3 sequence is CASSRDRLEDIQYF. CDR3 DNA: TGCGCCAGCAGCCGGGACAGGCTAGAGGACATTCAGTACTTC.